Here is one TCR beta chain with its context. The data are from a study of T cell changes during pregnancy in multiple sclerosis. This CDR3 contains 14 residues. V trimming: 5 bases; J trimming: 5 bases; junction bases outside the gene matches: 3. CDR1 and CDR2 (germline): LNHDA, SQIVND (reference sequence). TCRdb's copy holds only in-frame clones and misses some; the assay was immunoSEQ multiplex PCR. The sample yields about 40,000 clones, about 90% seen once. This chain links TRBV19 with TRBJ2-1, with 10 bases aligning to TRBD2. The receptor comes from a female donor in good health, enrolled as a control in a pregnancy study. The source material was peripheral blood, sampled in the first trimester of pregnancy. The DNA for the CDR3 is TGTGCCAGTAGTGCACTAGCGGGGAACAATGAGCAGTTCTTC. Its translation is CASSALAGNNEQFF.